This TCR beta chain was identified in a study of T cells in Graves' hyperthyroidism and ophthalmopathy. Turning to this clonotype: Antigen specificity is unknown.

Amplification of TCR beta CDR3 regions used RNA as the template. An initial round of RT-PCR targeting the TCR CDR3 relied on the HTBI primer set. TCRdb analysed the multiplex PCR reads with MiXCR anew, one entry per CDR3 protein. The sample shows 300,000 to 450,000 distinct CDR3 sequences, roughly 14% of them seen only once. Points from the study as a whole: Ophthalmopathy was told apart from stable hyperthyroidism by a 13 V-J model.

The CDR3 runs 17 residues. V was clipped by 1 base and J by 4 bases; unmatched bases: 5. Germline V gives CDR1 LGHDT, CDR2 YNNKEL (reference sequence). The rearrangement uses TRBV3-1 and TRBJ2-3, with 13 bases fitting TRBD2. The TCR originated in a woman under 30 with Graves' hyperthyroidism that later progressed to Graves' ophthalmopathy. The sample consisted of blood. DNA for the CDR3: TGTGCCAGCAGCCAAGTCAGGACTAGCGGGAGTGCAGATACGCAGTATTTT. It translates to CASSQVRTSGSADTQYF.